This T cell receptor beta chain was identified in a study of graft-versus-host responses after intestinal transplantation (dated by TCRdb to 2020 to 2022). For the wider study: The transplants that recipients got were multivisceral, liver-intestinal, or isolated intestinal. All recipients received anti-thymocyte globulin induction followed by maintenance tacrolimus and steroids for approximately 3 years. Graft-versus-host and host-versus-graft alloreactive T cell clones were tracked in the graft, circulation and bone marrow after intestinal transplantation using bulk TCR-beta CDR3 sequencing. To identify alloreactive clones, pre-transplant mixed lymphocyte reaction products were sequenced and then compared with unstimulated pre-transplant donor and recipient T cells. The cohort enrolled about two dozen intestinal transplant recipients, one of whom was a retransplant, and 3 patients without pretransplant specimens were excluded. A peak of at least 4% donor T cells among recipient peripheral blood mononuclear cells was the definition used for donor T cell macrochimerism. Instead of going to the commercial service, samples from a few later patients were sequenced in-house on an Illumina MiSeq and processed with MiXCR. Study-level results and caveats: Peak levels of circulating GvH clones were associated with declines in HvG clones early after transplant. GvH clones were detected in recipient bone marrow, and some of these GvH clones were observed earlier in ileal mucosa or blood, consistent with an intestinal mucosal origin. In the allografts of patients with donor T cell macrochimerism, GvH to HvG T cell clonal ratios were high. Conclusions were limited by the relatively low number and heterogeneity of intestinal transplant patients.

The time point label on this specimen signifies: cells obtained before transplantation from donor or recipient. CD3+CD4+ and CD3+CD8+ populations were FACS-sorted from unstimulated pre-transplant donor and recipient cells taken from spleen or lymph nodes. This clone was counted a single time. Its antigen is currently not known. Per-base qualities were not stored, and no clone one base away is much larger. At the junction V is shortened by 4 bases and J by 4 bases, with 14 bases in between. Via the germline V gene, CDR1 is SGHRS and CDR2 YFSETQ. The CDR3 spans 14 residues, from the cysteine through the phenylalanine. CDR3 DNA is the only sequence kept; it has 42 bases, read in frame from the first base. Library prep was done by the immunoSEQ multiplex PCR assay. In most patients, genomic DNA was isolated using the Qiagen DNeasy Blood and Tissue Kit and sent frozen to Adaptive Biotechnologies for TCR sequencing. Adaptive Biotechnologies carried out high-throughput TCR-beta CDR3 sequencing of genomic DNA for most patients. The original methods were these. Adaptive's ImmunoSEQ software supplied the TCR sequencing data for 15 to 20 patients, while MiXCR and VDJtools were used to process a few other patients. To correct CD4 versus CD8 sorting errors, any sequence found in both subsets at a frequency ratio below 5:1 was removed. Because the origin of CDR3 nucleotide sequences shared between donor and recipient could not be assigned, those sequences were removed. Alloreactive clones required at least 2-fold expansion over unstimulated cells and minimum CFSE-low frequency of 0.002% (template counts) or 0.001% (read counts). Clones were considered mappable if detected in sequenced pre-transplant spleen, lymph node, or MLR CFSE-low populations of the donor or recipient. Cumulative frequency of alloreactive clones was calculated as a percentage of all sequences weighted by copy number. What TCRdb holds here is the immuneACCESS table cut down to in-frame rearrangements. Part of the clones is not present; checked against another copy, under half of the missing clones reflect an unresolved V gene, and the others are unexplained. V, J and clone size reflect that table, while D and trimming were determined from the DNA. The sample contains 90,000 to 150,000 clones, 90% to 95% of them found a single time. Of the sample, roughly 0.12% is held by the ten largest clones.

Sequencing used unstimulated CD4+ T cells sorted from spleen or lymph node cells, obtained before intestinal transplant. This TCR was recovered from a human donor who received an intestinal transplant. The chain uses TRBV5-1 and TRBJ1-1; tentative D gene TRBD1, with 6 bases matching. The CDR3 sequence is CASSQYRGFTEAFF. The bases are TGCGCCAGCAGCCAATATAGGGGGTTCACTGAAGCTTTCTTT.